A selection of T cell receptor beta chains follows, all from one sample in a study of cytomegalovirus exposure and HLA in healthy donors. The data were produced by immunoSEQ multiplex PCR, yet TCRdb's version contains in-frame clones alone and is incomplete. Here the sample spans 100,000 to 120,000 clones, 65% to 75% being singletons. What was sequenced was PBMCs. The receptors were sampled from a woman aged 40 to 50 in good health and CMV-seropositive. The conserved cysteine and the conserved F or W are not part of the CDR3 here. Only part of the rows carry a size: once, few, many, or a class if the clone is expanded.

v_gene,abundance,CDR3aa
TRBV30,-,AWSSGTGGDALH
TRBV19,few,ASSPGTGVSYT
TRBV14,-,ASSLLGAGNTIY
TRBV7-9,few,SSSQIAGGPNTGELF
TRBV5-1,-,ASSFGRGSYEQY
TRBV2,-,ASSARAGLNTEAF
TRBV7-8,-,ASSPRDRFSSEQY
TRBV6-6,-,ASSLAGVTDTQY
TRBV12-5,few,ASGLGTSGQETQY
TRBV7-2,-,ASADGGALAQY
TRBV4-1,-,ASSQAEARAEKLF
TRBV5-1,-,ASSSADSRYNEQF
TRBV5-1,few,ASSSGTGVSGANVLT
TRBV19,-,ASSALGANTEAF
TRBV5-1,once,ASSPSRRPTDTQY
TRBV7-9,-,ASSFNYEQY
TRBV4-3,once,ASSQGVAAVTGNTIY
TRBV27,-,ASSFFRGENTEAF
TRBV5-1,-,ASSLVTGPSYEQY
TRBV5-1,-,ASSLGQGADITEAF
TRBV6-5,-,ASSYSDISPLH
TRBV15,once,ATSRDGGSGRHNEQF
TRBV7-9,-,SSSPQGAQQY
TRBV30,few,AWSVGQGPYEQY
TRBV5-1,once,ASSLEGVETQY
TRBV6-1,few,ASSEAGQRHSYEQY
TRBV4-1,-,ASSQEVAGGEDTQY
TRBV27,-,ASSLSQRGASYEQY
TRBV5-1,-,ASSQTSAVSYEQY
TRBV5-1,-,ASSSPGQGFTGELF
TRBV30,-,AGGSREETQY
TRBV7-3,-,ASSLVGQGADEQF
TRBV20-1,-,SVLGGAEAF
TRBV30,-,AWDVHRENYGYT
TRBV5-4,once,ASSFRRSDFQETQY
TRBV20-1,-,SATRQRGYT
TRBV4-1,-,ASSQDRGSNEKLF
TRBV5-1,-,ASSPPASYEQY
TRBV25-1,-,ASKKGELNGYT
TRBV6-1,-,ASSEVGDQPQH
TRBV9,-,ASSVTQGADGEQY
TRBV28,-,ASSPSGNTEAF
TRBV9,-,ASNPGGFYGYT
TRBV6-1,-,ASNPRQETNTIY
TRBV2,-,ASSVELAGVEQY
TRBV14,-,ASSPRDRAGELF
TRBV4-3,once,ASSQGRPGTGTDTQY
TRBV29-1,-,SGGDGELF
TRBV4-2,-,ASSQVRSGTYNSPLH
TRBV10-3,-,AISGAAGNQETQY
TRBV5-1,-,ASSSGEGGGETQY